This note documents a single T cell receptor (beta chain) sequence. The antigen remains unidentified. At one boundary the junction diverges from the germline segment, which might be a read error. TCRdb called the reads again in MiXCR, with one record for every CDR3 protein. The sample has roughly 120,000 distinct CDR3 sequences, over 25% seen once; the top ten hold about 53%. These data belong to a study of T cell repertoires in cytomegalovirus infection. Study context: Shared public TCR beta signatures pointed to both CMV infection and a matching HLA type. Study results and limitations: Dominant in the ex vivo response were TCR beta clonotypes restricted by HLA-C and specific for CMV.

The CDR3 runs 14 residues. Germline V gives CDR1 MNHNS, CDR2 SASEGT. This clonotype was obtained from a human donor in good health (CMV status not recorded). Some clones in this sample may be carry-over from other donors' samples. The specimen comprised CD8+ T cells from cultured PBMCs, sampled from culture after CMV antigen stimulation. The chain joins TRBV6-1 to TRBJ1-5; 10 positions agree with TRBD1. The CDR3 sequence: CAGSSTGGSQPQHF. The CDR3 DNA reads TGTGCCGGCAGTTCGACAGGGGGCTCTCAGCCCCAGCATTTT.